Below, one T cell receptor (beta chain) is given with its context. As yet, its antigen is unknown. The sample comes from a study of cytomegalovirus exposure and HLA in healthy donors. There are 10 residues in the CDR3. The germline gives CDR1 DFQATT, CDR2 SNEGSKA (reference sequence). V dropped 6 bases and J dropped 9 bases, with 9 bases sitting between them. Only in-frame clones appear in the TCRdb table, and some are missing; sequencing was by immunoSEQ multiplex PCR. The sample shows approximately 200,000 clones, about 93% of them seen only once. Study-wide results and limits: The tendency of first-cohort TCR clusters to co-occur in the 90 to 150 validation repertoires emerged from a later analysis. In vitro checks showed that a few CMV-associated chains really do target CMV antigens.

The sequenced sample consisted of PBMCs. The chain links TRBV20-1 to TRBJ2-1; D is unresolved. The sequence was collected from a woman between 18 and 30 years old in good health and CMV-seronegative. The CDR3 spells CSARGGEQFF. The CDR3 DNA sequence: TGCAGTGCCCGAGGTGGTGAGCAGTTCTTC.